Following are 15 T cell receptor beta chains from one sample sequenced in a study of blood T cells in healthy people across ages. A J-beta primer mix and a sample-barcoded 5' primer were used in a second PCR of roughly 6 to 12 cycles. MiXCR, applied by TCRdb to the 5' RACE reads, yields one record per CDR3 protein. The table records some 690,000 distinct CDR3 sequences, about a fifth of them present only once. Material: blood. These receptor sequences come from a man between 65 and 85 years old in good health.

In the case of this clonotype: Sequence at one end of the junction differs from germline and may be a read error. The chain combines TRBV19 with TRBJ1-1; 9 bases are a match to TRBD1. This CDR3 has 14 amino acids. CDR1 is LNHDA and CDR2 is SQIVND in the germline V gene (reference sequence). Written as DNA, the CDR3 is TGTGCCGGTAGTACAGGGGGCATTGGCACTGAAGCTTTCTTT. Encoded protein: CAGSTGGIGTEAFF.

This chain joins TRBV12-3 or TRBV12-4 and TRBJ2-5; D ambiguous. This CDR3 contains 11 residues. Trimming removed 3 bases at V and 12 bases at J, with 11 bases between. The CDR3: CASSFGGPKYF. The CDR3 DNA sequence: TGTGCCAGCAGTTTCGGCGGCCCCAAGTACTTC.

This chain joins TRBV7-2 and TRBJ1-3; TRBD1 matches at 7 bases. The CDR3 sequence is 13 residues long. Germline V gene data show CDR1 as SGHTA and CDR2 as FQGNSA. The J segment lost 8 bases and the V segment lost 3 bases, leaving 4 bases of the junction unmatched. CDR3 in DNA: TGTGCCAGCAGCTTGACAGGGAGGGACACCATATATTTT. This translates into CASSLTGRDTIYF.

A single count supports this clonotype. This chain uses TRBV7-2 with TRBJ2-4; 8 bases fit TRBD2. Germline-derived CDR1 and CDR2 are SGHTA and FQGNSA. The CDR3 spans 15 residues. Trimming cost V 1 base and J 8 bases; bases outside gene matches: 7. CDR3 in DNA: TGTGCCAGCAGCTTAGTGGGACTAGTGGTAGACATTCAGTACTTC. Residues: CASSLVGLVVDIQYF.

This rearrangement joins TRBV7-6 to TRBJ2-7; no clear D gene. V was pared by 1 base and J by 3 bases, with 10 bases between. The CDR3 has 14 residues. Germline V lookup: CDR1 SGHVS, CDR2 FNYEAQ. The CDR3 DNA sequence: TGTGCCAGCAGCTTAGAAGGCAGCTACTACGAGCAGTACTTC. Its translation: CASSLEGSYYEQYF.

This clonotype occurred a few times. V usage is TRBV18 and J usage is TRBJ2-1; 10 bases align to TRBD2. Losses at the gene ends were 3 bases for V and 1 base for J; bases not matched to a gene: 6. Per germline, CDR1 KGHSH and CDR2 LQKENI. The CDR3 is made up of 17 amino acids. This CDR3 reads CASSPLSGGTSYNEQFF. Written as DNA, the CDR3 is TGTGCCAGCTCACCTCTTAGCGGGGGGACGTCCTACAATGAGCAGTTCTTC.

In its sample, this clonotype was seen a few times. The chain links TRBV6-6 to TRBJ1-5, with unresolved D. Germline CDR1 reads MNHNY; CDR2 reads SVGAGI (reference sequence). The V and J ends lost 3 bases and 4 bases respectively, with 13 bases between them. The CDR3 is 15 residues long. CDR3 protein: CASSYAEDINQPQHF. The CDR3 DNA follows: TGTGCCAGCAGTTATGCGGAAGATATTAATCAGCCCCAGCATTTT.

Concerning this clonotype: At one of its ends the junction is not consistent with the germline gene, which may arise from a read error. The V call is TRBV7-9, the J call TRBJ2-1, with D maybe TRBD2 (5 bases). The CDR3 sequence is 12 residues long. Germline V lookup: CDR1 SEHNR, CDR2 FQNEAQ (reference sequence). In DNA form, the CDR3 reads TGTACCAGCAGCGGACTGGAGGCCAAGCAGTTCTTC. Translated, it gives CTSSGLEAKQFF. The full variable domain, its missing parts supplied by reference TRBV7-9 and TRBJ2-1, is DTGVSQNPRHKITKRGQNVTFRCDPISEHNRLYWYRQTLGQGPEFLTYFQNEAQLEKSRLLSDRFSAERPKGSFSTLEIQRTEQGDSAMYLCTSSGLEAKQFFGPGTRLTVL.

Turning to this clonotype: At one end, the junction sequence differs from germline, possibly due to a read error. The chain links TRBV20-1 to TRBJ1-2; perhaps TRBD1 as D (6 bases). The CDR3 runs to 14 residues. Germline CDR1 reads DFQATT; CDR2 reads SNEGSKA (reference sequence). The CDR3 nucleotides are TGCAGTGCTGGAGGGGACATGCTTCGTCTGGGCTACGCCTTC. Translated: CSAGGDMLRLGYAF.

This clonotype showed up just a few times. DNA of the CDR3: TGTGCCAGCAGCAAAGAGGTCCGCGTGGCTTTCTTT. This translates into CASSKEVRVAFF. The V and J genes are TRBV21-1 and TRBJ1-1. TRBV21-1 is annotated as a pseudogene. The CDR3 has 12 residues.

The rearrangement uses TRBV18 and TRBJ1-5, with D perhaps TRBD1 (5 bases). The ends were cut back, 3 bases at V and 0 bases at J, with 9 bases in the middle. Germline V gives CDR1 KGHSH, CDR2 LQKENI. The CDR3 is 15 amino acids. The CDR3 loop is CASSPRDGSNQPQHF. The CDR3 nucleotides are TGTGCCAGCTCACCTAGGGACGGTAGCAATCAGCCCCAGCATTTT.

The CDR3 DNA sequence: TGTGCCAGCAGTTCACGGTCTAGCGGATACAATGAGCAGTTCTTC. This codes for CASSSRSSGYNEQFF. This chain uses TRBV12-3 or TRBV12-4 with TRBJ2-1; 7 nucleotides line up with TRBD2. This CDR3 has 15 residues. With V trimmed by 4 bases and J by 4 bases, 7 bases remained unmatched.

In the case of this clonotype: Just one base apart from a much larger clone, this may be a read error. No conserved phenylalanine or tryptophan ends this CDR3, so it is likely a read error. The CDR3 loop is CASNSDTDTQYL. The CDR3 nucleotides read TGTGCCAGCAATAGTGACACAGATACGCAGTATCTT. V gene TRBV12-3 or TRBV12-4 combines with J gene TRBJ2-3; D unclear. V lost 7 bases and J 2 bases, leaving 7 bases between the germline ends. The CDR3 consists of 12 residues.

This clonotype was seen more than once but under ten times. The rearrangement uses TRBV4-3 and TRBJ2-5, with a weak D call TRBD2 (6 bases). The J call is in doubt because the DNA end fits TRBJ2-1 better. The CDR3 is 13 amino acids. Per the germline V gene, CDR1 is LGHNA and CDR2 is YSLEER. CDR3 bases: TGCGCCAGCAGCTCCCGGAGGGGACATGAGCAGTTCTTC. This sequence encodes CASSSRRGHEQFF.

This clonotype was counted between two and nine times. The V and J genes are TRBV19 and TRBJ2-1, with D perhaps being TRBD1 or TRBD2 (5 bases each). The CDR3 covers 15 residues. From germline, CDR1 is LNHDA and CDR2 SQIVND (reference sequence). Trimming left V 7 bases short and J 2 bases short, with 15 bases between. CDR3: CASIPRGAPYNEQFF. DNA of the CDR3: TGTGCCAGTATCCCCCGAGGGGCCCCCTACAATGAGCAGTTCTTC.